Below are 8 T cell receptor beta chains sequenced from a single sample in a study of identical twins. TCRdb ran MiXCR on the 5' RACE reads and lists one entry per CDR3 protein. The sample has 500,000 to 550,000 distinct CDR3 sequences, 20% to 25% seen once; the top ten hold approximately 0.5%. The same sample was also studied in work on yellow fever vaccine responses in identical twins.

What was sequenced was CD4+ T cells sorted from blood. These receptors were taken from a woman younger than 30 in good health.

This clonotype was seen a handful of times. The rearrangement links TRBV10-3 to TRBJ2-7; D remains ambiguous. V was clipped by 3 bases and J by 2 bases, with 5 bases between them. The germline gives CDR1 ENHRY, CDR2 SYGVKD. The CDR3 is made up of 12 amino acids. CDR3 loop: CAISEIAYEQYF. CDR3 DNA: TGTGCCATCAGTGAAATCGCCTACGAGCAGTACTTC.

This clonotype showed up just a few times. This chain uses TRBV6-1 with TRBJ1-4; D remains ambiguous. Trimming removed 6 bases from V and 4 bases from J, with 15 bases in between. This CDR3 contains 15 residues. CDR1 is MNHNS and CDR2 is SASEGT in the germline V gene. The DNA for the CDR3 is TGTGCCAGCAGCCGACACGGGGATGGTAATGAAAAACTGTTTTTT. As protein: CASSRHGDGNEKLFF.

About this clonotype itself: One end of the junction is discordant with germline, which a read error may explain. The chain links TRBV4-1 to TRBJ2-5, with a weak D call TRBD1 (7 bases). The CDR3 is made up of 18 amino acids. CDR1 MGHRA and CDR2 YSYEKL come from the germline V gene. Here the CDR3 reads CASSEEYFQGGYQETQYF. The DNA for the CDR3 is TGCGCCAGCAGCGAAGAATATTTCCAGGGGGGATACCAAGAGACCCAGTACTTC.

This sequence joins TRBV2 and TRBJ2-5; 8 bases are shared with TRBD1. Germline CDR1 and CDR2: SNHLY and FYNNEI. This CDR3 is 14 amino acids long. The trim removed 6 bases at V and 5 bases at J, leaving 8 bases unmatched. The CDR3 region has the DNA TGTGCCAGCAGCCGGACAGGGATGGAGGAGACCCAGTACTTC. Translating it yields CASSRTGMEETQYF.

The chain links TRBV20-1 to TRBJ2-2; D not resolved. With 3 bases removed from V and 1 base from J, the gap between germline ends came to 9 bases. The CDR3 length is 14 residues. CDR1 is DFQATT, CDR2 SNEGSKA, per germline (reference sequence). CDR3 bases: TGCAGTGCTAGTCTCGGTCTGAACACCGGGGAGCTGTTTTTT. It codes for CSASLGLNTGELFF.

This clonotype was detected only a few times. This rearrangement joins TRBV11-2 to TRBJ2-1; 10 bases map to TRBD1. Losses at the gene ends were 3 bases for V and 10 bases for J; bases not matched to a gene: 6. The CDR3 runs 14 residues. The V gene's germline CDR1 is SGHAT and CDR2 FQNNGV. The CDR3 loop is CASSFSGQGMEQFF. As DNA, the CDR3 is TGTGCCAGCAGCTTCTCGGGACAGGGGATGGAGCAGTTCTTC.

V and J are TRBV25-1 and TRBJ2-7, with 10 positions matching TRBD1. This CDR3 is built from 15 residues. J was trimmed by 3 bases and V by 0 bases; bases with no gene match: 2. Per the germline V gene, CDR1 is MGHDK and CDR2 is SYGVNS. CDR3 bases: TGTGCCAGCAGTGAATATAGGACAGGGGGCTACGAGCAGTACTTC. It translates to CASSEYRTGGYEQYF.

This rearrangement joins TRBV5-1 to TRBJ2-7, with no clear D. V lost 4 bases and J lost 2, with 13 bases in between. Germline-derived CDR1 and CDR2 are SGHRS and YFSETQ. The CDR3 sequence is 14 residues long. CDR3 protein: CASSSVSTAYEQYF. CDR3 bases: TGCGCCAGCAGCAGCGTTTCTACCGCCTACGAGCAGTACTTC.